This T cell receptor (beta chain) emerged from a study of T cells in Graves' hyperthyroidism and ophthalmopathy. RNA transcripts provided the source from which TCR beta CDR3 regions were amplified. TCR CDR3 underwent first-round RT-PCR with the HTBI primer set. One entry per CDR3 protein, called by TCRdb with MiXCR from the multiplex PCR reads. This sample has under 400,000 distinct CDR3 sequences, with approximately 16% found just once. With a duration under 2 months, the hyperthyroidism was newly diagnosed in patients aged 18 to 65. Uncontrolled infections, other autoimmune diseases, pregnancy or lactation led to exclusion of patients. The study based diagnoses on clinical symptoms, serum thyroxine and TRAb, thyroid ultrasound and orbital computed tomography. With 2 bases clipped from V and 3 bases from J, the junction kept 7 bases outside the gene matches. The germline CDR1 and CDR2 sequences are KGHSH and LQKENI. The CDR3 totals 15 residues.

Study results and caveats: Blood shared most expanded thyroid clonotypes above 0.001.

This clonotype was picked up many times. Antigen unknown. This sequence originates from a man aged 25 to 45 with Graves' hyperthyroidism. Sequencing was carried out using blood. V gene TRBV18 combines with J gene TRBJ2-7; 7 nucleotides line up with TRBD1. This chain's CDR3 is CASSPRQGSFYEQYF. For the CDR3, the DNA is TGTGCCAGCTCACCAAGACAGGGTTCGTTCTACGAGCAGTACTTC. Using reference TRBV18 and TRBJ2-7 for the parts outside the CDR3, the full variable domain is NAGVMQNPRHLVRRRGQEARLRCSPMKGHSHVYWYRQLPEEGLKFMVYLQKENIIDESGMPKERFSAEFPKEGPSILRIQQVVRGDSAAYFCASSPRQGSFYEQYFGPGTRLTVT.